Listed here are 13 T cell receptor beta chains from one sample, sequenced in a study of blood T cell repertoires in COVID-19. Sequencing used immunoSEQ multiplex PCR; TCRdb keeps in-frame clones, though not all of them. The repertoire has around 43,000 clones, almost 85% of them found once; the top ten carry around 15%. The sequenced material came from peripheral blood. These receptors all stem from a human donor in a cohort sampled during active COVID-19.

The chain joins TRBV28 to TRBJ1-4; TRBD1 matches at 7 bases. Trimming removed 7 bases from V and 4 bases from J; junction bases left unmatched: 9. CDR1 is MDHEN, CDR2 SYDVKM, per germline. The CDR3 has 15 amino acids. The CDR3 DNA reads as TGTGCCAGCACCTCCGGGACAGTGAATAATGAAAAACTGTTTTTT. Translated, it gives CASTSGTVNNEKLFF.

V is TRBV5-1 and J is TRBJ1-1, with a weak D call TRBD1 (6 bases). CDR3 length: 15 residues. Between the trimmed V and J ends, which lost 4 bases and 1 base, there was a span of 14 bases. The germline V gene has CDR1 SGHRS and CDR2 YFSETQ. The CDR3 DNA reads as TGCGCCAGCAGCGGTACAGGGAGAAAGAACACTGAAGCTTTCTTT. It yields the protein CASSGTGRKNTEAFF.

V usage is TRBV11-2 and J usage is TRBJ2-1; D is perhaps TRBD2 (5 bases). The CDR3 is 17 residues long. CDR1 SGHAT and CDR2 FQNNGV come from the germline V gene. The V end was cut by 4 bases, the J end by 0 bases, with 16 bases between. CDR3 amino acids: CASSSIRTGSSYNEQFF. CDR3 sequence (DNA): TGTGCCAGCAGCTCGATAAGGACGGGAAGCTCCTACAATGAGCAGTTCTTC.

This clone was seen only a few times. This chain links TRBV13 with TRBJ2-7; a weak D match, TRBD1 (6 bases). V was trimmed by 0 bases and J by 3 bases, leaving 9 bases between them. CDR1 and CDR2 from the germline V gene are PRHDT and FYEKMQ (reference sequence). The CDR3 is made up of 14 amino acids. In DNA form, the CDR3 reads TGTGCCAGCAGCTTAGGACAGGGCCTCTACGAGCAGTACTTC. It translates to CASSLGQGLYEQYF.

This rearrangement joins TRBV11-1 to TRBJ1-2; a possible D gene is TRBD1 (6 bases). The CDR3 has 14 amino acids. Germline CDR1 is SGHAT and CDR2 is FQDESV (reference sequence). Trimming took 3 bases from V and 8 from J, leaving 16 bases between them. Here the CDR3 DNA reads TGTGCCAGCAGCTTCGTCACAGGGTCGGGCGGCTACACCTTC. As protein: CASSFVTGSGGYTF.

This sequence joins TRBV18 and TRBJ1-2, with 9 positions matching TRBD1. The CDR3 loop spans 15 amino acids. Germline CDR1 is KGHSH and CDR2 is LQKENI. The V segment lost 2 bases and the J segment 4 bases; nucleotides outside the gene matches: 5. The CDR3 spells CASSPDGQGRYGYTF. The DNA for the CDR3 is TGTGCCAGCTCACCAGATGGACAGGGGCGCTATGGCTACACCTTC.

This clone was picked up a small number of times. The J gene is TRBJ2-7, the V gene TRBV12-3 or TRBV12-4; D is possibly TRBD1 (5 bases). The CDR3 has 13 amino acids. The ends were cut back, 5 bases at V and 5 bases at J, with 13 bases in the middle. CDR3 coding DNA: TGTGCCAGCAGTCTTCCAGGGTATCACGAGCAGTACTTC. This translates into CASSLPGYHEQYF.

The chain combines TRBV28 with TRBJ2-1; 14 positions match TRBD2. Germline V gene data show CDR1 as MDHEN and CDR2 as SYDVKM. This CDR3 spans 16 amino acids. The V gene end was trimmed by 4 bases and the J gene end by 8 bases; junction bases not matched to a gene: 7. CDR3 residues: CASSSPGTSGSYEQFF. CDR3 in DNA: TGTGCCAGCAGTTCTCCCGGGACTAGCGGGAGCTATGAGCAGTTCTTC.

The chain is built from TRBV28 and TRBJ1-5, with TRBD1 matching 7 bases. Germline V gene lookup returns CDR1 MDHEN and CDR2 SYDVKM. The length of the CDR3 is 15 residues. V gave up 10 bases and J gave up 5 bases; unmatched junction bases: 14. The CDR3 is CAIKVSGRGYQPQHF. The CDR3 bases are TGTGCCATCAAGGTCAGTGGCAGGGGGTATCAGCCCCAGCATTTT.

The rearrangement links TRBV11-2 to TRBJ1-2; D is undetermined. Germline V gene lookup returns CDR1 SGHAT and CDR2 FQNNGV. This CDR3 contains 15 residues. With 0 bases removed from V and 6 bases from J, the gap between germline ends came to 14 bases. The CDR3 DNA sequence: TGTGCCAGCAGCTTAGATAGACAAGGTTTGGATGGCTACACCTTC. Amino acid sequence: CASSLDRQGLDGYTF. The complete variable domain, with remaining parts taken from reference TRBV11-2 and TRBJ1-2, reads EAGVAQSPRYKIIEKRQSVAFWCNPISGHATLYWYQQILGQGPKLLIQFQNNGVVDDSQLPKDRFSAERLKGVDSTLKIQPAKLEDSAVYLCASSLDRQGLDGYTFGSGTRLTVV.

The chain links TRBV4-2 to TRBJ2-1; TRBD2 agrees at 7 bases. This CDR3 is 13 amino acids long. In germline, CDR1 is LGHNA, CDR2 YNFKEQ. The ends lost 4 bases at V and 7 bases at J; junction bases unmatched: 4. CDR3 loop: CASSPTSWNEQFF. In DNA form, the CDR3 reads TGTGCCAGCAGCCCGACTAGCTGGAATGAGCAGTTCTTC.

The J gene is TRBJ2-1, the V gene TRBV11-3, with 9 bases aligning to TRBD2. Losses at the gene ends were 2 bases for V and 10 bases for J; bases not matched to a gene: 9. The CDR3 runs to 15 residues. Germline V lookup: CDR1 SGHNT, CDR2 YENEEA. The chain's CDR3 is CASSLWASGIGEQFF. The CDR3 DNA reads TGTGCCAGCAGCTTATGGGCTAGCGGGATCGGAGAGCAGTTCTTC.

The CDR3 sequence is CASTYDRGAGEQYF. The CDR3 DNA is TGTGCCAGCACCTACGACAGGGGAGCGGGTGAGCAGTACTTC. This chain connects TRBV6-6 to TRBJ2-7, with TRBD1 identical over 8 bases. From germline, CDR1 is MNHNY and CDR2 SVGAGI (reference sequence). V shed 7 bases and J 7 bases; nucleotides not matched to a gene: 12. CDR3 size: 14 residues.